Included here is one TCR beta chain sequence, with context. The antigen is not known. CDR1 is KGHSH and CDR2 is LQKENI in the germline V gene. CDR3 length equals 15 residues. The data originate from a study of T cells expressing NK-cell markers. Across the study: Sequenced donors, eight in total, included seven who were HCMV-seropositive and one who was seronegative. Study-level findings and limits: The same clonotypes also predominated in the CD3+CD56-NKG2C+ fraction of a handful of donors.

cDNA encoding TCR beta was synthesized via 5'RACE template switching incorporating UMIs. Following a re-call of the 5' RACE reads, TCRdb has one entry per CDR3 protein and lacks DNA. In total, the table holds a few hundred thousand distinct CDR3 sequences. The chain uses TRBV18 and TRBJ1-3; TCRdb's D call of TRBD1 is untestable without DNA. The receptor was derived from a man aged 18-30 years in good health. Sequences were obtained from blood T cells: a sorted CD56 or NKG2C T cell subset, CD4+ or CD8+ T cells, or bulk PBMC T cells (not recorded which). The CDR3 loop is CASSPTTGTGNTIYF. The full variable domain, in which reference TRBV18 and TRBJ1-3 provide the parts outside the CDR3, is NAGVMQNPRHLVRRRGQEARLRCSPMKGHSHVYWYRQLPEEGLKFMVYLQKENIIDESGMPKERFSAEFPKEGPSILRIQQVVRGDSAAYFCASSPTTGTGNTIYFGEGSWLTVV.